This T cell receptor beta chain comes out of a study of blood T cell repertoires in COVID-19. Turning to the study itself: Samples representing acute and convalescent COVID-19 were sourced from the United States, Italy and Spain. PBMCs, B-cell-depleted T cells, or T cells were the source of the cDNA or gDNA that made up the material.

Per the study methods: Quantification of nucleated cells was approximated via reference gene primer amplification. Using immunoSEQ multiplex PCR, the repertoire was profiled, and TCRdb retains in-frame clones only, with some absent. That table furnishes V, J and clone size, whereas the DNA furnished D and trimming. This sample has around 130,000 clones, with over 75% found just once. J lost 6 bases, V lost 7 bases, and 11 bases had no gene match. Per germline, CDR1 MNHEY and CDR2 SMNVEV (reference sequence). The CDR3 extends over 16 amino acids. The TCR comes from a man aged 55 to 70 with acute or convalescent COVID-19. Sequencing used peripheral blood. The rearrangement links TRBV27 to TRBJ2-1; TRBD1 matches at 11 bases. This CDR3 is CASNPWGTGGSNEQFF. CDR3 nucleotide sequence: TGTGCCAGCAACCCCTGGGGGACAGGGGGTTCCAATGAGCAGTTCTTC.